Below, 15 T cell receptor beta chains from the same sample are listed, as sequenced in a study of cytomegalovirus exposure and HLA in healthy donors. The PCR ran on 60 Vbeta and 13 Jbeta primers. The protocol was immunoSEQ multiplex PCR, while the TCRdb copy is restricted to in-frame clones and leaves out a portion. The sample includes approximately 130,000 clones, 70% to 80% of them seen just once. The sample was PBMCs. Receptors were obtained from a woman aged 55-75 years in good health and CMV-seropositive.

This chain connects TRBV5-1 to TRBJ1-2; D is perhaps TRBD1 (5 bases). Trimming removed 4 bases from V and 4 bases from J, with 8 bases in between. Per germline, CDR1 SGHRS and CDR2 YFSETQ. The CDR3 sequence is 12 residues long. The CDR3: CASSLGGYGYTF. The DNA for the CDR3 is TGCGCCAGCAGCCTCGGGGGCTATGGCTACACCTTC.

The chain recombines TRBV4-1 with TRBJ2-1; no firm D call. Trimming stripped 0 bases from V and 1 base from J, with 7 bases between. Germline loops: CDR1 MGHRA, CDR2 YSYEKL. The CDR3 runs 15 residues. Written as DNA, the CDR3 is TGCGCCAGCAGCCAAGAAGCACCTTCCTACAATGAGCAGTTCTTC. Translating gives CASSQEAPSYNEQFF.

V usage is TRBV2 and J usage is TRBJ1-5, with a possible D match to TRBD1 (5 bases). V lost 11 bases, J lost 4 bases, and 15 bases lay in between. Germline CDR1 SNHLY, CDR2 FYNNEI. This CDR3 has 13 amino acids. As DNA, the CDR3 is TGTGCCGCTAGGGGCCGGGGGAATCAGCCCCAGCATTTT. This sequence encodes CAARGRGNQPQHF.

The chain carries TRBV10-3 and TRBJ2-5; possibly TRBD1 for D (5 bases). Germline CDR1 is ENHRY and CDR2 is SYGVKD. The CDR3 runs 12 residues. Deletions cut 6 bases from V and 2 bases from J, with 7 bases between. This CDR3 reads CAIRTEQETQYF. As DNA, the CDR3 is TGTGCCATCAGGACAGAACAAGAGACCCAGTACTTC.

This clone was found a few times. The gene calls are TRBV28 and TRBJ2-7; D perhaps matches TRBD1 (6 bases). The CDR3 is made up of 17 amino acids. V was trimmed by 4 bases and J by 1 base, leaving 20 bases between them. The germline V gene encodes CDR1 MDHEN and CDR2 SYDVKM. CDR3 sequence: CASSYPSRQVLSYEQYF. CDR3 DNA sequence: TGTGCCAGCAGTTACCCGAGTCGACAGGTCTTATCCTACGAGCAGTACTTC.

The rearrangement joins TRBV6-1 to TRBJ1-2; TRBD1 matches 10 bases. The CDR3 contains 15 residues. After removal of 2 bases from V and 8 bases from J, the junction contained 8 bases not matched to a gene. Germline assignment: CDR1 MNHNS and CDR2 SASEGT. The CDR3 loop is CASSEHGTGVLGYTF. CDR3 DNA: TGTGCCAGCAGTGAACACGGGACAGGGGTATTGGGCTACACCTTC.

The rearrangement links TRBV10-2 to TRBJ1-2; the D gene is possibly TRBD1 (5 bases). Germline CDR1 is WSHSY and CDR2 is SAAADI. V was cut by 7 bases and J by 8 bases, with 14 bases left in between. The CDR3 runs 12 residues. The CDR3 region has the DNA TGCGCCAGCACCCCAACGGGGGACGGCTACACCTTC. This translates into CASTPTGDGYTF.

This chain joins TRBV2 and TRBJ1-5; D is undetermined. Germline lookup yields CDR1 SNHLY and CDR2 FYNNEI. The germline V and J ends were trimmed by 3 bases and 0 bases, with 12 bases remaining between them. This CDR3 contains 16 residues. CDR3 nucleotide sequence: TGTGCCAGCAGTGATATGTCAGTATATAGCAATCAGCCCCAGCATTTT. Protein: CASSDMSVYSNQPQHF.

The V and J genes are TRBV4-1 and TRBJ2-3; tentative D call: TRBD1 (5 bases). Germline V lookup: CDR1 MGHRA, CDR2 YSYEKL. Trimming took 2 bases from V and 3 from J, leaving 12 bases between them. This CDR3 is built from 15 residues. CDR3 nucleotide sequence: TGCGCCAGCAGCCAACCCCAGGGTCTGACAGATACGCAGTATTTT. Residues: CASSQPQGLTDTQYF.

As for this clone: This CDR3 is also generated by other DNA sequences in the sample. The V and J genes are TRBV9 and TRBJ2-2; 12 nucleotides line up with TRBD2. This CDR3 comprises 16 residues. CDR1 SGDLS and CDR2 YYNGEE come from the germline V gene. J gave up 8 bases and V 4 bases, and 9 bases lay outside the gene matches. In nucleotides, the CDR3 is TGTGCCAGCAGCAAGGGACTAGCGGGTGCATCTGGGGAGCTGTTTTTT. This codes for CASSKGLAGASGELFF. The complete variable domain, with remaining parts taken from reference TRBV9 and TRBJ2-2, reads DSGVTQTPKHLITATGQRVTLRCSPRSGDLSVYWYQQSLDQGLQFLIQYYNGEERAKGNILERFSAQQFPDLHSELNLSSLELGDSALYFCASSKGLAGASGELFFGEGSRLTVL.

This chain connects TRBV5-1 to TRBJ2-5; D gene uncertain. The ends were cut back, 7 bases at V and 1 base at J, with 14 bases in the middle. CDR3 length: 14 residues. Per the germline V gene, CDR1 is SGHRS and CDR2 is YFSETQ. CDR3 residues: CASERGGSQETQYF. Here the CDR3 DNA reads TGCGCCAGCGAGCGAGGCGGATCCCAAGAGACCCAGTACTTC.

This clone was seen only a few times. This chain links TRBV18 with TRBJ2-7; 8 nucleotides match TRBD1. This CDR3 is built from 15 residues. The germline V gene has CDR1 KGHSH and CDR2 LQKENI. V gave up 3 bases and J gave up 3 bases; unmatched junction bases: 7. The CDR3 reads CASSPDGQGLYEQYF. In DNA form, the CDR3 reads TGTGCCAGCTCACCCGACGGACAGGGCCTCTACGAGCAGTACTTC. The full variable domain, with the rest looked up from reference TRBV18 and TRBJ2-7, is NAGVMQNPRHLVRRRGQEARLRCSPMKGHSHVYWYRQLPEEGLKFMVYLQKENIIDESGMPKERFSAEFPKEGPSILRIQQVVRGDSAAYFCASSPDGQGLYEQYFGPGTRLTVT.

The chain's CDR3 is CASVSQGAGELFF. The CDR3 DNA reads as TGCGCCAGCGTATCACAGGGGGCCGGGGAGCTGTTTTTT. The rearrangement uses TRBV5-1 and TRBJ2-2; 8 nucleotides agree with TRBD1. The CDR3 is 13 residues long. The V and J ends lost 7 bases and 6 bases, in that order; junction bases with no gene match: 5. Germline V gene sequence: CDR1 SGHRS, CDR2 YFSETQ.

The chain combines TRBV7-9 with TRBJ1-1; D gene unclear. Germline CDR1 SEHNR, CDR2 FQNEAQ (reference sequence). V gave up 5 bases and J gave up 4 bases, with 14 bases separating them. The CDR3 covers 14 residues. CDR3 amino acids: CASSDTKLFTEAFF. Here the CDR3 DNA reads TGTGCCAGCAGCGATACCAAGCTGTTCACTGAAGCTTTCTTT.

The table lists this clone with a count of one. The chain employs TRBV6-1 and TRBJ2-5; TRBD2 is a possible D gene (7 bases). CDR1 and CDR2 (germline): MNHNS, SASEGT. V gave up 2 bases and J gave up 2 bases, with 18 bases separating them. The CDR3 runs 17 residues. CDR3 sequence: CASSEIFIGGGQETQYF. The CDR3 DNA reads as TGTGCCAGCAGTGAAATCTTTATAGGGGGGGGTCAAGAGACCCAGTACTTC.